Sequencing of this T cell receptor beta chain was carried out in a study of T cell responses to AZD1222 COVID-19 vaccine. Overall study results and limits: Vaccine-related CD4 TCRs covered spike, predominating at 160-218 and 743-854.

V was trimmed by 1 base and J by 5 bases, leaving 11 bases between them. The CDR3 loop spans 14 amino acids. Germline CDR1 is LNHDA and CDR2 is SQIVND (reference sequence). Method: immunoSEQ multiplex PCR; TCRdb's copy keeps in-frame clones and lacks some. The sample shows 150,000 to 200,000 clones, more than 75% of them seen only once. A word on this clone: The antigen is not known.

This chain links TRBV19 with TRBJ2-5, with D perhaps matching TRBD2 (5 bases). The source is an adult in good health. This specimen was peripheral blood, taken on day 0 of MenACWY control vaccination. The CDR3 is CASSIARTGETQYF. CDR3 DNA sequence: TGTGCCAGTAGTATAGCCCGAACGGGGGAGACCCAGTACTTC.